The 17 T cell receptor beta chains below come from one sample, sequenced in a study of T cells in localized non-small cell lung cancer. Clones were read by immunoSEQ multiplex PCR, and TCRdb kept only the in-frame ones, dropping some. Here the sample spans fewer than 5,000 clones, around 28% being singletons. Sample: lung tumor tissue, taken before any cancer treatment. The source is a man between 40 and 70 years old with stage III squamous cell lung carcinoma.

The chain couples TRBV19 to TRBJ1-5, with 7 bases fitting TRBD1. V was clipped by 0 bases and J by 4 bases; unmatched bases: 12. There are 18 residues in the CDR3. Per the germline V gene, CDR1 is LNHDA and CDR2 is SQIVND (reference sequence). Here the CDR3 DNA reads TGTGCCAGTAGTATAGATCTTTGGGCCAGGGACAGTAATCAGCCCCAGCATTTT. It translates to CASSIDLWARDSNQPQHF.

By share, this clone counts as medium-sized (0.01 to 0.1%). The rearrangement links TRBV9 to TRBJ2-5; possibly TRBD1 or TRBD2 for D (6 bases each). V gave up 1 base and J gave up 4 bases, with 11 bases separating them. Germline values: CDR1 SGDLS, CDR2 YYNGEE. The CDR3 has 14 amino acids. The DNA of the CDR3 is TGTGCCAGCAGCGTATATGGGGGGCTAGAGACCCAGTACTTC. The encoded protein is CASSVYGGLETQYF.

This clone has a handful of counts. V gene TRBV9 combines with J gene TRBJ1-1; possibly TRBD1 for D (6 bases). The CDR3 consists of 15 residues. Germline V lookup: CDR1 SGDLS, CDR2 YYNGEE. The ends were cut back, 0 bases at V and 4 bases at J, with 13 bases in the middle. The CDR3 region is CASSVVAGVLTEAFF. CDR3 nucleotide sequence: TGTGCCAGCAGCGTAGTCGCAGGGGTTCTCACTGAAGCTTTCTTT.

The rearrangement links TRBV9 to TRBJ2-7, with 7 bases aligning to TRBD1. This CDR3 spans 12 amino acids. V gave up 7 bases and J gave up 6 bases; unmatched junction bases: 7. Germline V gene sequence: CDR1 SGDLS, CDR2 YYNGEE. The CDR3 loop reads CASRQGNREQYF. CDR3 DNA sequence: TGTGCCAGCCGACAGGGTAACCGCGAGCAGTACTTC.

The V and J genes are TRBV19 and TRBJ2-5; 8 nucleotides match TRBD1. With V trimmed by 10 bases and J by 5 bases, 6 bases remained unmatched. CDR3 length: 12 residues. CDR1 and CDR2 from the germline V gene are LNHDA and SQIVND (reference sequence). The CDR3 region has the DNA TGTGCCACTCGACAGGGGTTGGAGACCCAGTACTTC. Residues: CATRQGLETQYF.

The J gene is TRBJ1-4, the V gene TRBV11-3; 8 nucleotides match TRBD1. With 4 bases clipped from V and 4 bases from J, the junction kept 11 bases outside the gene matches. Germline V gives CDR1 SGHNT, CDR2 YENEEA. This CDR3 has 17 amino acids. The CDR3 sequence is CASSSPTGATGNEKLFF. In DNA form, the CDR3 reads TGTGCCAGCAGCTCCCCGACAGGGGCAACCGGTAATGAAAAACTGTTTTTT.

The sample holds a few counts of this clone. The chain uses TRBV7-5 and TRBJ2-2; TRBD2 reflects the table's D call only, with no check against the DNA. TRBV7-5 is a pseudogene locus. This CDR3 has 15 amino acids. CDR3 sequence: CASTLTSGGGGELFF. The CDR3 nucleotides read TGTGCCAGCACTCTGACTAGCGGGGGCGGCGGGGAGCTGTTTTTT.

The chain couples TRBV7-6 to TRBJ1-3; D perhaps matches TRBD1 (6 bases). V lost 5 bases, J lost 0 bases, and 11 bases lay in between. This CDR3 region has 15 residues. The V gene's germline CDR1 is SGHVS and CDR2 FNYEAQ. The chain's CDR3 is CASSKDSSSGNTIYF. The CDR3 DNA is TGTGCCAGCAGCAAGGACAGTAGCTCTGGAAACACCATATATTTT.

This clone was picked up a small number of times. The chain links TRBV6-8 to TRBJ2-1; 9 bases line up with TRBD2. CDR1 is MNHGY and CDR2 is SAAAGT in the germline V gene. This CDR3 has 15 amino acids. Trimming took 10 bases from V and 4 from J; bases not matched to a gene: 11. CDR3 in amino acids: CAINKGLAVYNEQFF. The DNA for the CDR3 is TGTGCCATAAATAAGGGACTAGCAGTTTACAATGAGCAGTTCTTC.

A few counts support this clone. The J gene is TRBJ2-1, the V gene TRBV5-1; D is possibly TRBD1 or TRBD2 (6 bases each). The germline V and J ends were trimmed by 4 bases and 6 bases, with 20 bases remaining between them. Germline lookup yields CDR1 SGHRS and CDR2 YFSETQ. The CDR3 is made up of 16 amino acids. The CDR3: CASSIERLGGSNEQFF. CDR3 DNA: TGCGCCAGCAGCATCGAGAGGTTGGGGGGCTCCAATGAGCAGTTCTTC.

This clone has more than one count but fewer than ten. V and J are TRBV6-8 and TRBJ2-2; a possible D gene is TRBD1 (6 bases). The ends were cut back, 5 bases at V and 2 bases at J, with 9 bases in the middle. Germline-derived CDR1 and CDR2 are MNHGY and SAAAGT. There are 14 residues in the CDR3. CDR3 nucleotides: TGTGCCAGCAGTCCGGGACAAAACACCGGGGAGCTGTTTTTT. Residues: CASSPGQNTGELFF.

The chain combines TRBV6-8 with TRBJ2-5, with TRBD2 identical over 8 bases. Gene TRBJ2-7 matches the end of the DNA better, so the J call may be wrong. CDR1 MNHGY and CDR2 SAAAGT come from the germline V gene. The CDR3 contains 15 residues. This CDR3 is CASSGGGGSSYEQYF. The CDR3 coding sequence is TGTGCCAGCAGTGGGGGCGGGGGGTCCTCCTACGAGCAGTACTTC.

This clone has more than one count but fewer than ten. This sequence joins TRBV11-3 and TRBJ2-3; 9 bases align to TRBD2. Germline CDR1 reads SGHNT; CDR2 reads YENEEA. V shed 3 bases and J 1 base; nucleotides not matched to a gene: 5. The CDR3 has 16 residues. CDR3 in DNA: TGTGCCAGCAGCTTCTTTAGCGGGGGACGCACAGATACGCAGTATTTT. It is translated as CASSFFSGGRTDTQYF.

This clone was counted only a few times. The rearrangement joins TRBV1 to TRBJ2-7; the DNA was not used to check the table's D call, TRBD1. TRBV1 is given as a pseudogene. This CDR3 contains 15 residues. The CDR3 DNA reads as TGCGCCAGCAGCTTCCGGGACAGGCCGAGCTACGAGCAGTACTTC. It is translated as CASSFRDRPSYEQYF.

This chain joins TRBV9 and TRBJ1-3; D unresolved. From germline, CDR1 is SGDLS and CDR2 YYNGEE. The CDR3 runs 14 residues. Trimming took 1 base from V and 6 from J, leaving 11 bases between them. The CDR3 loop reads CASSVTEGLNTIYF. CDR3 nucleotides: TGTGCCAGCAGCGTAACCGAGGGCCTAAACACCATATATTTT.

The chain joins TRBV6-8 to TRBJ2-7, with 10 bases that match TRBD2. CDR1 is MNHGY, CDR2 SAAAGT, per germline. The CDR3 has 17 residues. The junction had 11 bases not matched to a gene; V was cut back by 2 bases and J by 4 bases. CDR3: CASSYHPAGGKRYEQYF. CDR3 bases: TGTGCCAGCAGTTACCACCCAGCGGGGGGGAAAAGATACGAGCAGTACTTC.

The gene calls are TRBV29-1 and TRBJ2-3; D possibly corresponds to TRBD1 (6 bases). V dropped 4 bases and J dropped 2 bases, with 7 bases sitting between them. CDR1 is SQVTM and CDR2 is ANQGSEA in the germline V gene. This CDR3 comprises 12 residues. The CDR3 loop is CSVGDITDTQYF. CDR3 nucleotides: TGCAGCGTTGGGGACATCACAGATACGCAGTATTTT.